What follows are 8 T cell receptor beta chains derived from one specimen sequenced in a study of blood T cell repertoires in COVID-19. The method was immunoSEQ multiplex PCR; TCRdb's version includes in-frame clones alone and lacks a portion of them. The sample records 150,000 to 200,000 clones, roughly 81% being singletons. Input material: peripheral blood. These receptors originate from a woman of 80 years or more with COVID-19, enrolled during active disease.

This sequence joins TRBV5-1 and TRBJ1-2, with D maybe TRBD1 (6 bases). The CDR3 length is 15 residues. The V end was cut by 1 base, the J end by 4 bases, with 14 bases between. CDR1 and CDR2 from the germline V gene are SGHRS and YFSETQ. CDR3 residues: CASSLLGTPTYGYTF. The CDR3 nucleotides are TGCGCCAGCAGCTTGCTCGGGACACCGACCTATGGCTACACCTTC.

The chain links TRBV27 to TRBJ2-1, with D hard to call. CDR1 is MNHEY and CDR2 is SMNVEV in the germline V gene (reference sequence). The CDR3 is made up of 16 amino acids. Trimming took off 2 bases at V and 0 bases at J, with 11 bases between the two ends. The CDR3 spells CASSLESTRSYNEQFF. CDR3 bases: TGTGCCAGCAGTTTAGAGAGCACCCGCTCCTACAATGAGCAGTTCTTC.

The chain recombines TRBV28 with TRBJ2-7, with TRBD1 as a possible D gene (6 bases). The CDR3 extends over 13 amino acids. V was trimmed by 5 bases and J by 5 bases, leaving 13 bases between them. The germline CDR1 and CDR2 sequences are MDHEN and SYDVKM. DNA of the CDR3: TGTGCCAGCAGTGGACAGTTACCCAACGAGCAGTACTTC. Translation gives CASSGQLPNEQYF.

The chain links TRBV29-1 to TRBJ1-2; TRBD1 might be the D (5 bases). V shed 7 bases and J shed 8 bases, with 17 bases lying between them. This CDR3 is 12 amino acids long. In germline, CDR1 is SQVTM, CDR2 ANQGSEA. The CDR3, as DNA: TGCAGCGCTGAGGGCCAGGGCGACGGCTACACCTTC. It is translated as CSAEGQGDGYTF. Based on the CDR3 plus reference TRBV29-1 and TRBJ1-2, the full variable domain is SAVISQKPSRDICQRGTSLTIQCQVDSQVTMMFWYRQQPGQSLTLIATANQGSEATYESGFVIDKFPISRPNLTFSTLTVSNMSPEDSSIYLCSAEGQGDGYTFGSGTRLTVV.

This clone was recorded only once. This chain uses TRBV6-5 with TRBJ2-2; 8 nucleotides align to TRBD2. Germline V CDR1 and CDR2: MNHEY, SVGAGI. The V segment lost 6 bases and the J segment 3 bases; nucleotides outside the gene matches: 3. The CDR3 loop spans 14 amino acids. The CDR3 sequence is CASRGLGYTGELFF. As DNA, the CDR3 is TGTGCCAGCAGGGGACTAGGATACACCGGGGAGCTGTTTTTT.

The V call is TRBV11-2, the J call TRBJ2-1, with a possible D match to TRBD2 (7 bases). Trimming stripped 3 bases from V and 8 bases from J, with 14 bases between. Germline values: CDR1 SGHAT, CDR2 FQNNGV. The CDR3 extends over 14 amino acids. CDR3 nucleotides: TGTGCCAGCAGCTTGAGGGGGGGGGTTGATGAGCAGTTCTTC. It specifies CASSLRGGVDEQFF.

V and J are TRBV2 and TRBJ1-1, with D possibly being TRBD1 (5 bases). CDR3 size: 14 residues. Trimming took off 6 bases at V and 5 bases at J, with 16 bases between the two ends. Per germline, CDR1 SNHLY and CDR2 FYNNEI. CDR3 nucleotide sequence: TGTGCCAGCAGCCTGAAACCGGGGGTGACTGAAGCTTTCTTT. Protein sequence: CASSLKPGVTEAFF.

The chain combines TRBV28 with TRBJ2-1; 8 nucleotides line up with TRBD2. This CDR3 region has 16 residues. The ends lost 7 bases at V and 9 bases at J; junction bases unmatched: 17. Germline CDR1 reads MDHEN; CDR2 reads SYDVKM. The DNA of the CDR3 is TGTGCCAGCAAGCCCTCCGGGACTAGGGCCGTCCTTGAGCAGTTCTTC. It codes for CASKPSGTRAVLEQFF.